A selection of T cell receptor beta chains follows, all from one sample in a study of cytomegalovirus exposure and HLA in healthy donors. Clones were sequenced by immunoSEQ multiplex PCR, and TCRdb holds only the in-frame ones, with some missing. This sample yields some 170,000 clones, of which 81% are seen a single time; around 4.7% belongs to the top ten. Material: PBMCs. All receptors come from a woman aged 18-30 years in good health and CMV-seropositive. CDR3s include the opening cysteine and the closing phenylalanine or tryptophan. The D gene is left open where the match is weak. Only some rows state a clone size, as once, few, many or a class for expanded clones.

d_gene | j_gene | abundance | v_gene | CDR3nt | CDR3aa
NA | TRBJ2-7 | NA | TRBV6-1 | TGTGCCAGCAGTGAAACGAGGGACTACGAGCAGTACTTC | CASSETRDYEQYF
TRBD1 | TRBJ1-1 | NA | TRBV27 | TGTGCCAGCAGCCCCAGGGGGCTCGGGGACACTGAAGCTTTCTTT | CASSPRGLGDTEAFF
NA | TRBJ1-5 | NA | TRBV5-1 | TGCGCCAGCAGGCGGGGACTAGATAGCAATCAGCCCCAGCATTTT | CASRRGLDSNQPQHF
NA | TRBJ2-3 | NA | TRBV14 | TGTGCCAGCAGCCAAGACCAGGACTACTCCAATACGCAGTATTTT | CASSQDQDYSNTQYF
NA | TRBJ1-1 | NA | TRBV20-1 | TGCAGTGCTCACCTTTGGCCTGAAGCTTTCTTT | CSAHLWPEAFF
NA | TRBJ2-7 | NA | TRBV1 | TGCACCAGCAGCCAAGATGGCACCTACGAGCAGTACTTC | CTSSQDGTYEQYF
TRBD1 | TRBJ2-2 | NA | TRBV28 | TGTGCCAGCAGCCTTACGGACAGGGCGGGCGGGGAGCTGTTTTTT | CASSLTDRAGGELFF
NA | TRBJ2-3 | NA | TRBV28 | TGTGCCAGCAGTTCGGCTGGGGGCGCAGATACGCAGTATTTT | CASSSAGGADTQYF
TRBD2 | TRBJ2-3 | NA | TRBV9 | TGTGCCAGCAGCGTAGCGCGAAGCGGGGGGGCGACAGATACGCAGTATTTT | CASSVARSGGATDTQYF
NA | TRBJ2-7 | once | TRBV5-5 | TGTGCCAGCAGCTTCCCGGGACACCGCTCCTACGAGCAGTACTTC | CASSFPGHRSYEQYF
TRBD2 | TRBJ2-5 | NA | TRBV29-1 | TGCAGCGTTGAGGGTCGGCTAGCGGGGTCTGAGACCCAGTACTTC | CSVEGRLAGSETQYF
TRBD1 | TRBJ2-1 | few | TRBV29-1 | TGCAGCGTGACTAGGGGACAGGCCTACAATGAGCAGTTCTTC | CSVTRGQAYNEQFF
NA | TRBJ1-4 | NA | TRBV11-2 | TGTGCCAGCAGCTTAGGGAGACAGGAGGCACGGGAAAAACTGTTTTTT | CASSLGRQEAREKLFF
NA | TRBJ2-1 | once | TRBV11-3 | TGTGCCAGCAGCTTAGTCGCGGGGGCCCCCTACAATGAGCAGTTCTTC | CASSLVAGAPYNEQFF
NA | TRBJ1-2 | NA | TRBV30 | TGTGCCTGCCCGGGAGGAGGCCACGGCTACACCTTC | CACPGGGHGYTF
NA | TRBJ2-5 | NA | TRBV7-6 | TGTGCCAGCAGCTTCGGCGGGGGCTACCAAGAGACCCAGTACTTC | CASSFGGGYQETQYF
NA | TRBJ2-5 | few | TRBV2 | TGTGCCAGCAGTGAAGGGCCGAACCAAGAGACCCAGTACTTC | CASSEGPNQETQYF
NA | TRBJ2-1 | NA | TRBV5-1 | TGCGCCAGCAGCTTGACGGGGGGCCCGTCCGATGAGCAGTTCTTC | CASSLTGGPSDEQFF
TRBD1 | TRBJ2-3 | NA | TRBV15 | TGTGCCACCAGCAGCGGACAGGGTGACACAGATACGCAGTATTTT | CATSSGQGDTDTQYF
TRBD1 | TRBJ1-3 | NA | TRBV10-1 | TGCGCCAGCATTACCGGGACAGCCGGAAACACCATATATTTT | CASITGTAGNTIYF
TRBD2 | TRBJ2-3 | NA | TRBV18 | TGTGCCAGCTCATCCTCTAGCGGGGTCACAGATACGCAGTATTTT | CASSSSSGVTDTQYF
TRBD1 | TRBJ2-2 | NA | TRBV11-3 | TGTGCCAGCAGCCCTCGGTCCCGCGGACAGGGGAACACCGGGGAGCTGTTTTTT | CASSPRSRGQGNTGELFF
NA | TRBJ2-3 | once | TRBV7-9 | TGTGCCAGCAGCCGGGACACAGATACGCAGTATTTT | CASSRDTDTQYF
NA | TRBJ1-5 | NA | TRBV15 | TGTGCCACCACGGCGGGGGTTAGCAATCAGCCCCAGCATTTT | CATTAGVSNQPQHF
NA | TRBJ1-4 | NA | TRBV7-9 | TGTGCCAGCAGCTTAGAAGGGGGTCCTGGTGAAAAACTGTTTTTT | CASSLEGGPGEKLFF
NA | TRBJ1-2 | NA | TRBV2 | TGTGCCAGCAGTGAAGCGAGGGATCGAGGCTACACCTTC | CASSEARDRGYTF
TRBD1 | TRBJ1-1 | NA | TRBV2 | TGTGCCAGCAGTGAATTCCCGGCAGGGGGCACTGAAGCTTTCTTT | CASSEFPAGGTEAFF
TRBD2 | TRBJ2-6 | NA | TRBV5-1 | TGCGCCAGCAGCTTAACTAGCGGGGTCGGGGCCAACGTCCTGACTTTC | CASSLTSGVGANVLTF
NA | TRBJ1-5 | NA | TRBV19 | TGTGCCACCCTTCCGTCAGGGGCGCGGCTTCAGCCCCAGCATTTT | CATLPSGARLQPQHF
TRBD2 | TRBJ2-2 | NA | TRBV4-3 | TGCGCCAGCAGCCAAGCCGGGGGGGCTAACACCGGGGAGCTGTTTTTT | CASSQAGGANTGELFF
TRBD2 | TRBJ2-1 | NA | TRBV6-4 | TGTGCCAGCAGTGACGGTAGCGGGGGTTTCGATGAGCAGTTCTTC | CASSDGSGGFDEQFF